This passage covers 12 T cell receptor beta chains from one sample sequenced in a study of OX40 agonist ivuxolimab in advanced cancers. Profiling relied on immunoSEQ multiplex PCR, and the TCRdb table lists in-frame clones only, not all of them. The data contain over 55,000 clones, around four fifths of them singletons. The specimen was CD4+ or CD8+ T cells sorted from blood, collected in a trial of the OX40 agonist ivuxolimab. These receptors all stem from an adult with an advanced solid tumor such as melanoma, head and neck, liver or kidney cancer.

The rearrangement uses TRBV27 and TRBJ1-4; no firm D call. The CDR3 runs 15 residues. The V end was cut by 5 bases, the J end by 0 bases, with 10 bases between. Germline CDR1 MNHEY, CDR2 SMNVEV (reference sequence). DNA of the CDR3: TGTGCCAGCAGTAGCTTCGGTGCAACTAATGAAAAACTGTTTTTT. Encoded protein: CASSSFGATNEKLFF.

V is TRBV9 and J is TRBJ1-1; possibly TRBD1 for D (5 bases). Trimming left V 3 bases short and J 0 bases short, with 12 bases between. This CDR3 has 15 residues. CDR1 is SGDLS and CDR2 is YYNGEE in the germline V gene. This CDR3 reads CASSAHRTLNTEAFF. As DNA, the CDR3 is TGTGCCAGCAGCGCTCACAGGACCTTGAACACTGAAGCTTTCTTT.

This rearrangement joins TRBV7-2 to TRBJ2-3; a possible D gene is TRBD2 (6 bases). The length of the CDR3 is 15 residues. The germline V gene has CDR1 SGHTA and CDR2 FQGNSA. Trimming shortened V by 5 bases and J by 1 base, and 13 bases separated the two germline ends. In DNA, the CDR3 is TGTGCCAGCAGCCGGGACTCACTGGGCACAGATACGCAGTATTTT. The encoded protein is CASSRDSLGTDTQYF. The variable domain in full, with the rest retrieved from reference TRBV7-2 and TRBJ2-3, is GAGVSQSPSNKVTEKGKDVELRCDPISGHTALYWYRQSLGQGLEFLIYFQGNSAPDKSGLPSDRFSAERTGGSVSTLTIQRTQQEDSAVYLCASSRDSLGTDTQYFGPGTRLTVL.

This chain joins TRBV9 and TRBJ1-3, with D perhaps TRBD1 (5 bases). The CDR3 consists of 18 residues. V was pared by 0 bases and J by 4 bases, with 20 bases between. CDR1 SGDLS and CDR2 YYNGEE come from the germline V gene. The CDR3 DNA is TGTGCCAGCAGCGTAGCTACGGCCAGGGAAGTTAGCGGAAACACCATATATTTT. It codes for CASSVATAREVSGNTIYF.

The V and J genes are TRBV25-1 and TRBJ2-6; 8 bases are a match to TRBD1. The CDR3 is made up of 17 amino acids. Trimming removed 2 bases from V and 2 bases from J; junction bases left unmatched: 5. Germline V gene data show CDR1 as MGHDK and CDR2 as SYGVNS. The CDR3 protein is CASSEQTGDTGANVLTF. Written as DNA, the CDR3 is TGTGCCAGCAGTGAACAGACAGGGGATACTGGGGCCAACGTCCTGACTTTC.

The chain joins TRBV27 to TRBJ1-2; D might be TRBD1 (5 bases). This CDR3 is 16 amino acids long. V was shortened by 5 bases and J by 4 bases, with 20 bases between the two germline ends. The germline CDR1 and CDR2 sequences are MNHEY and SMNVEV (reference sequence). This CDR3 is CASSPYLVGTGYGYTF. The CDR3 coding sequence is TGTGCCAGCAGTCCATACCTGGTTGGGACGGGCTATGGCTACACCTTC.

In its sample, this clone was seen once. The chain links TRBV6-5 to TRBJ1-2; TRBD1 matches at 8 bases. The CDR3 has 14 residues. Germline CDR1 MNHEY, CDR2 SVGAGI. V gave up 4 bases and J gave up 7 bases; unmatched junction bases: 8. The CDR3 reads CASSSHTGGGGYTF. The CDR3 DNA is TGTGCCAGCAGTTCCCATACAGGGGGTGGTGGCTACACCTTC.

This clone was seen a few times. V usage is TRBV5-1 and J usage is TRBJ1-3, with D unresolved. Trimming shortened V by 4 bases and J by 1 base, and 9 bases separated the two germline ends. This CDR3 is 14 amino acids long. CDR1 and CDR2 (germline): SGHRS, YFSETQ. CDR3 protein: CASSPPSSGNTIYF. As DNA, the CDR3 is TGCGCCAGCAGCCCTCCCAGTTCTGGAAACACCATATATTTT.

This clone has just a few counts. The chain joins TRBV7-2 to TRBJ1-6; 9 bases are shared with TRBD1. CDR1 and CDR2 from the germline V gene are SGHTA and FQGNSA. The CDR3 sequence is 13 residues long. V shed 3 bases and J 17 bases; nucleotides not matched to a gene: 8. The DNA for the CDR3 is TGTGCCAGCAGCTTTTCACAGGGGGCGGGGGTCCACTTT. Residues: CASSFSQGAGVHF.

This chain joins TRBV5-1 and TRBJ1-1, with no clear D. CDR1 is SGHRS and CDR2 is YFSETQ in the germline V gene. This CDR3 contains 14 residues. Between the trimmed V and J ends, which lost 2 bases and 1 base, there was a span of 9 bases. The CDR3 is CASSLQQTNTEAFF. The DNA of the CDR3 is TGCGCCAGCAGCTTACAACAGACGAACACTGAAGCTTTCTTT.

The chain carries TRBV7-2 and TRBJ1-5; TRBD1 matches 10 bases. CDR1 and CDR2 (germline): SGHTA, FQGNSA. There are 16 residues in the CDR3. J lost 6 bases, V lost 5 bases, and 10 bases had no gene match. The CDR3 sequence: CASSAGQGGFSQPQHF. In nucleotides, the CDR3 is TGTGCCAGCAGCGCAGGACAGGGGGGATTTAGTCAGCCCCAGCATTTT.

The chain carries TRBV6-1 and TRBJ1-1; no firm D call. The length of the CDR3 is 12 residues. Germline CDR1 is MNHNS and CDR2 is SASEGT. With 6 bases removed from V and 7 bases from J, the gap between germline ends came to 12 bases. CDR3 in amino acids: CASSSWRGEAFF. In nucleotides, the CDR3 is TGTGCCAGCAGCTCTTGGCGGGGTGAAGCTTTCTTT.